This T cell receptor (beta chain) is drawn from a study of OX40 agonist ivuxolimab in advanced cancers. Across the whole study: Every 2 weeks, patients received ivuxolimab intravenously, dosed at 0.01 to 10 mg/kg. Study results and limitations: CD4+ and CD8+ T cells in blood underwent clonal expansion by week 6 at 0.1 to 3.0 mg/kg.

For this clone: Antigen: not known.

CDR3 length: 17 residues. The germline V gene has CDR1 SGHDT and CDR2 YYEEEE. The V and J ends lost 1 base and 7 bases, in that order; junction bases with no gene match: 10. With autoimmune disease history or systemic immunosuppression, patients were excluded. Clones were read by immunoSEQ multiplex PCR, and TCRdb kept only the in-frame ones, dropping some. The sample includes 62,000 or so clones, 84% of them seen just once. Material: CD4+ or CD8+ T cells sorted from blood, obtained in a trial of the OX40 agonist ivuxolimab. This chain links TRBV5-6 with TRBJ2-1, with 11 positions matching TRBD2. The source of this sequence is an adult with an advanced solid tumor such as melanoma, head and neck, liver or kidney cancer. The CDR3: CASSLRLAGLGLNEQFF. In DNA, the CDR3 is TGTGCCAGCAGCTTGAGACTAGCGGGACTGGGGTTAAATGAGCAGTTCTTC.